This TCR beta chain appears in the sequencing data of a study of lymphopenia after photon versus proton radiotherapy. Data came from immunoSEQ multiplex PCR; TCRdb stores just in-frame clones and leaves some out. The sample has 53,000 or so clones, around four fifths seen once. Study results and limitations: After the lymphocyte nadir, photon-treated repertoires showed oligoclonal expansion, especially of CD8+ Temra cells.

Germline CDR1 and CDR2: MGHDK and SYGVNS. V lost 4 bases to trimming and J lost 3 bases; unmatched junction nucleotides: 10. The CDR3 contains 17 residues. To note about this clone: What it binds is unknown.

The V call is TRBV25-1, the J call TRBJ1-1, with TRBD1 identical over 11 bases. The receptor comes from a man aged 50 to 60 with gastric cancer. Sequenced material: peripheral blood, taken from a patient treated with photon-based radiotherapy. The CDR3 region is CASSALGTGGWDTEAFF. CDR3 DNA: TGTGCCAGCAGTGCCCTCGGGACAGGGGGGTGGGACACTGAAGCTTTCTTT.